This T cell receptor (beta chain) originates from a study of radiation and T cells in renal cell carcinoma. V was pared by 2 bases and J by 3 bases, with 5 bases of the junction left unmatched. Germline V gene data show CDR1 as SGHDN and CDR2 as FVKESK. CDR3 size: 16 residues. This table comes from immunoSEQ multiplex PCR, and its TCRdb copy is limited to in-frame clones, with some not included. The sample contains tens of thousands of clones, roughly four fifths of which appear only once. The sample's time point: baseline pretreatment blood. Treatment denoted: 15 Gy SBRT to primary tumor, nephrectomy 4 weeks later.

The clonotype comes from a man aged 55 to 70 with renal cell carcinoma. The sample was blood, taken from a patient whose treatment included radiotherapy and nephrectomy. V and J are TRBV14 and TRBJ2-7; TRBD2 agrees at 12 bases. The CDR3 DNA is TGTGCCAGCAGCCAATTGACTAGCGGGAGCTTCTACGAGCAGTACTTC. Its protein is CASSQLTSGSFYEQYF.